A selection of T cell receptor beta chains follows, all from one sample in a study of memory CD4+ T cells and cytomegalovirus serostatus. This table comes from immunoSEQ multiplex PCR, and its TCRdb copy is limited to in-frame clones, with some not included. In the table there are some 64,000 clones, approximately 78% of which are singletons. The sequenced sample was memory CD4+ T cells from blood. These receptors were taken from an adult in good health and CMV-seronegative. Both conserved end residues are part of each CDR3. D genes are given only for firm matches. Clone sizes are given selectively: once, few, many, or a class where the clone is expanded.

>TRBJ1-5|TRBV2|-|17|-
TGTGCCAGCAGTGAACCGCAGGGTAAAAAGCAAGTTCAGCCCCAGCATTTT
CASSEPQGKKQVQPQHF
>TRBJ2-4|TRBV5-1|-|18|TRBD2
TGCGCCAGCAGCCCGGGACTAGCGGGAGATAGGGCCAAAAACATTCAGTACTTC
CASSPGLAGDRAKNIQYF
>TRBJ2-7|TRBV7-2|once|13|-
TGTGCCAGCAGCTCTTCTGTCGGCTACGAGCAGTACTTC
CASSSSVGYEQYF
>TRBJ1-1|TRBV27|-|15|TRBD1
TGTGCCAGCAGTCGCTTGGGACAGGGTGGGTTCGAAGCTTTCTTT
CASSRLGQGGFEAFF
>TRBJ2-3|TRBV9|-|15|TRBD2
TGTGCCAGCAGTGCTAGCGGGGGCCGCACAGATACGCAGTATTTT
CASSASGGRTDTQYF
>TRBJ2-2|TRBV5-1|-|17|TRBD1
TGCGCCAGCAGCTTGGCCTTCGGGACAGGGGGCACCGGGGAGCTGTTTTTT
CASSLAFGTGGTGELFF
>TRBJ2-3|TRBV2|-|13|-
TGTGCCAGCAGTGACAGTAGTAGGGATACGCAGTATTTT
CASSDSSRDTQYF
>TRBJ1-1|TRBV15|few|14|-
TGTGCCACCAGTTTAGAGATACGCGGGGGGCGAGCTTTCTTT
CATSLEIRGGRAFF
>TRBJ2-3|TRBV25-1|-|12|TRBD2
TGTGCCAGCTCTCCCGGCGAGCGGGAACAGTATTTT
CASSPGEREQYF
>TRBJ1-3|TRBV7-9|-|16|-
TGTGCCAGCAGCTTAGAGGGGACCGAGTTTTCGGACACCATATATTTT
CASSLEGTEFSDTIYF
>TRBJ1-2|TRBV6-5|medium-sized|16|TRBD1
TGTGCCAGCAGTTACGTCCGGACAGGGGGAAGCTATGGCTACACCTTC
CASSYVRTGGSYGYTF
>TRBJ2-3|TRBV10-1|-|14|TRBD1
TGCGCCAGCAGTACCAACAGGGGAGCAGATACGCAGTATTTT
CASSTNRGADTQYF
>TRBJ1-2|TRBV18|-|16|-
TGTGCCAGCTCACGACGGGACTCCCGATACGGCGGTGGCTACACCTTC
CASSRRDSRYGGGYTF
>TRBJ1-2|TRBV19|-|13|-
TGTGCCAGGAGACGGAGGCTAACTTATGGCTACACCTTC
CARRRRLTYGYTF
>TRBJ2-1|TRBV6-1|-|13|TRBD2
TGTGCCAGCAGGCGGACTAGCGGGAATGAGCAGTTCTTC
CASRRTSGNEQFF
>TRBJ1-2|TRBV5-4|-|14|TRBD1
TGTGCCAGCAGCTTAGGGACAGGGGGCTATGGCTACACCTTC
CASSLGTGGYGYTF
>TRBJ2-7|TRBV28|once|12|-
TGTGCCAGCGGGAGCGGCCCCTACGAGCAGTACTTC
CASGSGPYEQYF
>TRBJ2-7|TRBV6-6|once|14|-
TGTGCCAGCAGAGGTCAAGGCCGCTCCTACGAGCAGTACTTC
CASRGQGRSYEQYF
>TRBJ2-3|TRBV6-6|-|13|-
TGTGCCAGCAGTGCCTATGTGGGCCCGAGGGAGTATTTT
CASSAYVGPREYF
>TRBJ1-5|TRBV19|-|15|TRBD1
TGTGCCAGTAGGACCAAGACAGGGGATAATCAGCCCCAGCATTTT
CASRTKTGDNQPQHF
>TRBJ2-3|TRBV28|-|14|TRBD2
TGTGCCAGCAGGCCGTCGGGGGGTACAGATACGCAGTATTTT
CASRPSGGTDTQYF
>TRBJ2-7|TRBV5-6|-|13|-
TGTGCCAACAGCTTGCTGGGTTCCTACGAGCAGTACTTC
CANSLLGSYEQYF
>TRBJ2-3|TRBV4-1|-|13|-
TGCGCCAGCGGGTGGAGAAGCACAGATACGCAGTATTTT
CASGWRSTDTQYF
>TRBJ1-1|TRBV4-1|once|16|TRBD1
TGCGCCAGCAGCCAAACTGTAGGGACAGCGAACACTGAAGCTTTCTTT
CASSQTVGTANTEAFF
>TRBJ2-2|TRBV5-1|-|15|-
TGCGCCAGCAGCTCGGACAACGCGAACACCGGGGAGCTGTTTTTT
CASSSDNANTGELFF
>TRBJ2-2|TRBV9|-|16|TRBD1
TGTGCCAGCAGCGTAGCTACAGGGGGCAGCACCGGGGAGCTGTTTTTT
CASSVATGGSTGELFF
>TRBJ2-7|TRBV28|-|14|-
TGTGCCAGCAGTCAGGGTTGGCAAAAGAACGAGCAGTACTTC
CASSQGWQKNEQYF
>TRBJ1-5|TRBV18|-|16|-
TGTGCCAGCTCACAGGAATCAGGGAATAGCAATCAGCCCCAGCATTTT
CASSQESGNSNQPQHF
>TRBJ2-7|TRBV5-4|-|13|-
TGTGCCAGCAGCCAGGGGACAAAATACGAGCAGTACTTC
CASSQGTKYEQYF
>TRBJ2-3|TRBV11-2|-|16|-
TGTGCCAGCAGGGCTTTCAAACTTGGGGCAACAGATACGCAGTATTTT
CASRAFKLGATDTQYF
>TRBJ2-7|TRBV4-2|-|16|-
TGTGCCAGCAGCCAATTGGGAGAGGGAGTCCCCTACGAGCAGTACTTC
CASSQLGEGVPYEQYF
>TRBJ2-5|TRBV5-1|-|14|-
TGCGCCAGCAGCGGCCAGGGGGGGCAAGGGGCCCAGTACTTC
CASSGQGGQGAQYF
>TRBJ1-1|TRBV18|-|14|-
TGTGCCAGCTCACCACTCTCAGGGAACACTGAAGCTTTCTTT
CASSPLSGNTEAFF
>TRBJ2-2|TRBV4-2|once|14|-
TGTGCCAGCAGCCAAGATAGAAGGGCCGGGGAGCTGTTTTTT
CASSQDRRAGELFF
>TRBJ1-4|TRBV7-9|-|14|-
TGTGCCAGCAGCGGACAGACTACAAATGAAAAACTGTTTTTT
CASSGQTTNEKLFF
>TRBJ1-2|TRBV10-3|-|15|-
TGTGCCATCAGTGAGGGGGGGACTTACAACTATGGCTACACCTTC
CAISEGGTYNYGYTF
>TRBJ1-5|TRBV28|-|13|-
TGTGCCAGCAGTCGGCAGAAGAATCAGCCCCAGCATTTT
CASSRQKNQPQHF
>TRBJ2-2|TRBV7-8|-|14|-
TGTGCCAGCAGCCCCACCTCCCTCCGCGGGGAGCTGTTTTTT
CASSPTSLRGELFF
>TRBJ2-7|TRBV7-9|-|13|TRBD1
TGTGCCAGCAGCCCCCGGGACAGCATTCTAGGGTACTTC
CASSPRDSILGYF
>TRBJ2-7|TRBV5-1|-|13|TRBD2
TGCGCCAGCAGCTCTCGGGAGGGGAACGAGCAGTACTTC
CASSSREGNEQYF
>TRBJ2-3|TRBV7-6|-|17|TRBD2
TGTGCCAGCAGCTTAGTTCCAGCGGGGGCCCCCACAGATACGCAGTATTTT
CASSLVPAGAPTDTQYF
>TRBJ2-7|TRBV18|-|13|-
TGTGCCAGCTCGGGACCCCCCTCCTACGAGCAGTACTTC
CASSGPPSYEQYF